The 27 T cell receptor beta chains listed next were all sequenced from one sample in a study of T cells in tuberculosis. Measured with immunoSEQ multiplex PCR; TCRdb has only the in-frame clones, and not every one. The sample has 28,000 or so clones; 85% to 90% are singletons. The specimen was PBMCs. The source is a donor between 10 and 35 years old with latent tuberculosis or without tuberculosis infection.

This clone was observed once. The chain has TRBV18 and TRBJ2-5, with D possibly TRBD2 on 5 matching bases. The CDR3 has 15 amino acids. Trimming removed 4 bases at V and 4 bases at J, with 16 bases between. Germline CDR1 reads KGHSH; CDR2 reads LQKENI. The DNA of the CDR3 is TGTGCCAGCTCACAAGCAGGAGGAGTTACAGAGACCCAGTACTTC. Protein: CASSQAGGVTETQYF.

The chain links TRBV4-1 to TRBJ2-7; possibly TRBD2 for D (7 bases). Germline CDR1 MGHRA, CDR2 YSYEKL. CDR3 size: 14 residues. V lost 0 bases to trimming and J lost 9 bases, with 15 bases between them. The CDR3 DNA reads as TGCGCCAGCAGCCAAGATGGGTCGGGGGGCGGGCAGTACTTC. It is translated as CASSQDGSGGGQYF.

The J gene is TRBJ1-1, the V gene TRBV27, with 10 bases that match TRBD1. This CDR3 contains 16 residues. Germline V lookup: CDR1 MNHEY, CDR2 SMNVEV (reference sequence). Unmatched junction bases numbered 12, after V lost 6 bases and J lost 5 bases. The CDR3 here is CASSSRQGAKDTEAFF. The CDR3 DNA follows: TGTGCCAGCAGCTCTAGACAGGGGGCGAAGGATACTGAAGCTTTCTTT.

A word on this clone: The same CDR3 arises from other DNA sequences in this sample as well. The chain carries TRBV5-1 and TRBJ1-2; 10 nucleotides align to TRBD1. The V gene's germline CDR1 is SGHRS and CDR2 YFSETQ. The CDR3 runs to 19 residues. The J segment lost 4 bases and the V segment lost 0 bases, leaving 15 bases of the junction unmatched. This chain's CDR3 is CASSLGRDRGSVGAYGYTF. The CDR3, as DNA: TGCGCCAGCAGCTTGGGTAGGGACAGGGGATCGGTCGGTGCCTATGGCTACACCTTC.

This chain joins TRBV7-2 and TRBJ1-2, with a tentative D call TRBD1 (5 bases). Germline loops: CDR1 SGHTA, CDR2 FQGNSA. Trimming removed 2 bases from V and 4 bases from J, with 14 bases in between. The CDR3 runs 15 residues. Written as DNA, the CDR3 is TGTGCCAGCAGCTTACGTGGGGGGGATTTCTATGGCTACACCTTC. Translated: CASSLRGGDFYGYTF.

This chain uses TRBV4-1 with TRBJ1-2; D ambiguous. Germline V CDR1 and CDR2: MGHRA, YSYEKL. V dropped 0 bases and J dropped 0 bases, with 14 bases sitting between them. The CDR3 runs to 17 residues. CDR3 sequence reads: CASSQEERSGANYGYTF. In nucleotides, the CDR3 is TGCGCCAGCAGCCAAGAGGAGCGGTCCGGAGCTAACTATGGCTACACCTTC.

This clone has just one count. The chain recombines TRBV19 with TRBJ2-5, with 10 nucleotides matching TRBD1. Unmatched junction bases numbered 5, after V lost 6 bases and J lost 1 base. Germline CDR1 LNHDA, CDR2 SQIVND (reference sequence). The CDR3 contains 15 residues. Here the CDR3 reads CASSPGQGSQETQYF. CDR3 bases: TGTGCCAGTAGCCCGGGACAGGGGTCCCAAGAGACCCAGTACTTC.

The chain is built from TRBV7-9 and TRBJ1-1; no clear D gene. Germline V gene data show CDR1 as SEHNR and CDR2 as FQNEAQ (reference sequence). This CDR3 has 16 residues. V lost 0 bases and J lost 11, with 22 bases in between. This chain's CDR3 is CASSLAIADYSGGAFF. In DNA form, the CDR3 reads TGTGCCAGCAGCTTAGCGATAGCCGACTATTCCGGCGGGGCTTTCTTT.

The V gene is TRBV19, the J gene TRBJ1-2, with no clear D. The ends were cut back, 6 bases at V and 0 bases at J, with 11 bases in the middle. This CDR3 has 14 residues. Germline lookup yields CDR1 LNHDA and CDR2 SQIVND (reference sequence). CDR3: CASSPRQANYGYTF. The DNA for the CDR3 is TGTGCCAGTAGCCCACGGCAGGCTAACTATGGCTACACCTTC.

V and J are TRBV7-2 and TRBJ1-2; the match to TRBD1 covers 7 bases. The germline V gene encodes CDR1 SGHTA and CDR2 FQGNSA. This CDR3 has 15 residues. V shed 2 bases and J 12 bases; nucleotides not matched to a gene: 15. CDR3: CASSLTGERKLGHTF. The CDR3 DNA is TGTGCCAGCAGCTTAACAGGGGAAAGGAAATTAGGCCACACCTTC.

J is TRBJ1-2 and V is TRBV9; perhaps TRBD1 as D (6 bases). Germline V CDR1 and CDR2: SGDLS, YYNGEE. Trimming stripped 4 bases from V and 4 bases from J, with 14 bases between. CDR3 length equals 14 residues. CDR3 region: CASSRQAGSYGYTF. CDR3 nucleotides: TGTGCCAGCAGCCGACAGGCCGGGTCCTATGGCTACACCTTC.

In DNA, the CDR3 is TGTGCCAGCAGCCTTTCCGGGACAGCCTACGAGCAGTACTTC. This encodes CASSLSGTAYEQYF. The rearrangement uses TRBV5-8 and TRBJ2-7; TRBD1 aligns across 7 bases. Germline-derived CDR1 and CDR2 are SGHTS and YDEGEE. CDR3 length: 14 residues. V gave up 4 bases and J gave up 2 bases; unmatched junction bases: 6.

Comment on this clone: Other nucleotide sequences in the sample specify the same CDR3. The rearrangement uses TRBV5-8 and TRBJ1-5; 7 bases are shared with TRBD1. Per germline, CDR1 SGHTS and CDR2 YDEGEE. The V segment lost 2 bases and the J segment 0 bases; nucleotides outside the gene matches: 2. The CDR3 is made up of 15 amino acids. The CDR3 DNA is TGTGCCAGCAGCTTCAGGGGGACTAGCAATCAGCCCCAGCATTTT. Translation gives CASSFRGTSNQPQHF.

The J gene is TRBJ2-6, the V gene TRBV6-1, with 12 bases aligning to TRBD2. The V and J ends lost 4 bases and 1 base, in that order; junction bases with no gene match: 5. The CDR3 length is 18 residues. Germline CDR1 MNHNS, CDR2 SASEGT. The CDR3 here is CASSGTSGGSSGANVLTF. The CDR3 DNA reads TGTGCCAGCAGTGGCACTAGCGGGGGGTCGTCTGGGGCCAACGTCCTGACTTTC.

The table lists this clone with a count of one. The V call is TRBV6-5, the J call TRBJ1-1; D is ambiguous. The germline CDR1 and CDR2 sequences are MNHEY and SVGAGI. CDR3 size: 11 residues. The V gene lost 6 bases and the J gene lost 1 base, with 3 bases spanning the gap. In DNA form, the CDR3 reads TGTGCCAGCAGCGGGAACACTGAAGCTTTCTTT. This encodes CASSGNTEAFF.

J is TRBJ1-2 and V is TRBV28; D gene ambiguous. Trimming shortened V by 5 bases and J by 4 bases, and 11 bases separated the two germline ends. This CDR3 has 13 residues. Germline CDR1 is MDHEN and CDR2 is SYDVKM. Written as DNA, the CDR3 is TGTGCCAGCAGTACCCCAGGTCGCTATGGCTACACCTTC. Translating it yields CASSTPGRYGYTF.

The chain combines TRBV5-1 with TRBJ2-1; 7 bases map to TRBD2. This CDR3 has 15 residues. Trimming took 0 bases from V and 0 from J; bases not matched to a gene: 0. The V gene's germline CDR1 is SGHRS and CDR2 YFSETQ. CDR3 sequence reads: CASSLGGSSYNEQFF. CDR3 coding DNA: TGCGCCAGCAGCTTGGGCGGGAGCTCCTACAATGAGCAGTTCTTC. The full variable domain, completed using reference TRBV5-1 and TRBJ2-1, is KAGVTQTPRYLIKTRGQQVTLSCSPISGHRSVSWYQQTPGQGLQFLFEYFSETQRNKGNFPGRFSGRQFSNSRSEMNVSTLELGDSALYLCASSLGGSSYNEQFFGPGTRLTVL.

The chain has TRBV9 and TRBJ1-2; 12 bases align to TRBD1. The CDR3 sequence is 17 residues long. CDR1 is SGDLS, CDR2 YYNGEE, per germline. V lost 0 bases, J lost 4 bases, and 7 bases stayed unmatched. CDR3 loop: CASSVAGDRGLGYGYTF. The CDR3 DNA is TGTGCCAGCAGCGTAGCGGGGGACAGGGGGCTCGGCTATGGCTACACCTTC.

This clone came up a few times. V is TRBV5-1 and J is TRBJ1-6; maybe TRBD1 (6 bases). Germline V lookup: CDR1 SGHRS, CDR2 YFSETQ. The V and J ends lost 4 bases and 8 bases respectively, with 13 bases between them. The CDR3 runs to 14 residues. The CDR3 DNA is TGCGCCAGCAGCAAGGGGGACGGGGATTCACCCCTCCACTTT. It codes for CASSKGDGDSPLHF. The complete variable domain, with remaining parts taken from reference TRBV5-1 and TRBJ1-6, reads KAGVTQTPRYLIKTRGQQVTLSCSPISGHRSVSWYQQTPGQGLQFLFEYFSETQRNKGNFPGRFSGRQFSNSRSEMNVSTLELGDSALYLCASSKGDGDSPLHFGNGTRLTVT.

The chain employs TRBV12-5 and TRBJ2-1; D is unclear. Germline V gene sequence: CDR1 LGHNT, CDR2 FRNRAP. Trimming took off 0 bases at V and 1 base at J, with 7 bases between the two ends. The CDR3 has 15 amino acids. The CDR3 region is CASGLVHSSYNEQFF. As DNA, the CDR3 is TGTGCTAGTGGTTTGGTACACAGTTCCTACAATGAGCAGTTCTTC.

This rearrangement joins TRBV19 to TRBJ2-1; maybe TRBD2 (7 bases). This CDR3 spans 14 amino acids. Germline CDR1 and CDR2: LNHDA and SQIVND (reference sequence). V dropped 6 bases and J dropped 5 bases, with 14 bases sitting between them. Here the CDR3 reads CASSGGQINNEQFF. CDR3 sequence (DNA): TGTGCCAGTAGCGGGGGGCAGATTAACAATGAGCAGTTCTTC.

The gene calls are TRBV5-4 and TRBJ2-6, with TRBD1 matching over 8 bases. Trimming at V came to 4 bases and at J to 0 bases, leaving 9 bases not matched to a gene. CDR1 is SGHNT and CDR2 is YYREEE in the germline V gene (reference sequence). The CDR3 loop spans 18 amino acids. CDR3 bases: TGTGCCAGCAGCAGCCGGGACAGGCTCCTCTCTGGGGCCAACGTCCTGACTTTC. This gives the protein CASSSRDRLLSGANVLTF.

The chain couples TRBV6-1 to TRBJ2-3, with D possibly TRBD2 on 5 matching bases. The length of the CDR3 is 16 residues. With 2 bases removed from V and 7 bases from J, the gap between germline ends came to 19 bases. The germline V gene has CDR1 MNHNS and CDR2 SASEGT. This chain's CDR3 is CASSEFLQRGWNTQYF. As DNA, the CDR3 is TGTGCCAGCAGTGAATTTCTACAGCGAGGGTGGAATACGCAGTATTTT.

The rearrangement joins TRBV9 to TRBJ2-1; 7 nucleotides match TRBD1. CDR3 length: 17 residues. Germline CDR1 SGDLS, CDR2 YYNGEE. The V segment lost 0 bases and the J segment 6 bases; nucleotides outside the gene matches: 12. The CDR3 loop reads CASSVVGSRGPANEQFF. For the CDR3, the DNA is TGTGCCAGCAGCGTAGTGGGGTCGAGGGGGCCTGCCAATGAGCAGTTCTTC. Full variable domain (outside the CDR3, taken from reference TRBV9 and TRBJ2-1): DSGVTQTPKHLITATGQRVTLRCSPRSGDLSVYWYQQSLDQGLQFLIQYYNGEERAKGNILERFSAQQFPDLHSELNLSSLELGDSALYFCASSVVGSRGPANEQFFGPGTRLTVL.

V usage is TRBV7-9 and J usage is TRBJ2-2, with 9 bases matching TRBD1. With 2 bases clipped from V and 6 bases from J, the junction kept 7 bases outside the gene matches. Germline values: CDR1 SEHNR, CDR2 FQNEAQ (reference sequence). The CDR3 spans 16 residues. CDR3 protein: CASSLRRTGVSGELFF. The DNA for the CDR3 is TGTGCCAGCAGCTTACGGAGGACAGGGGTATCCGGGGAGCTGTTTTTT. Supplemented by reference TRBV7-9 and TRBJ2-2, the full variable domain reads DTGVSQNPRHKITKRGQNVTFRCDPISEHNRLYWYRQTLGQGPEFLTYFQNEAQLEKSRLLSDRFSAERPKGSFSTLEIQRTEQGDSAMYLCASSLRRTGVSGELFFGEGSRLTVL.

The chain carries TRBV2 and TRBJ1-5; TRBD1 is a possible D gene (5 bases). In germline, CDR1 is SNHLY, CDR2 FYNNEI. V was clipped by 1 base and J by 4 bases, with 20 bases between them. This CDR3 comprises 18 residues. The CDR3 is CASSEVGPGWGLNQPQHF. Here the CDR3 DNA reads TGTGCCAGCAGTGAAGTGGGGCCGGGCTGGGGACTGAATCAGCCCCAGCATTTT.

The chain couples TRBV4-1 to TRBJ2-3; 8 nucleotides match TRBD2. Trimming removed 4 bases from V and 5 bases from J; junction bases left unmatched: 8. Germline CDR1 MGHRA, CDR2 YSYEKL. The CDR3 has 15 amino acids. The CDR3: CASSRSGGAGDTQYF. The CDR3 DNA is TGCGCCAGCAGCCGGTCCGGGGGGGCCGGAGATACGCAGTATTTT.